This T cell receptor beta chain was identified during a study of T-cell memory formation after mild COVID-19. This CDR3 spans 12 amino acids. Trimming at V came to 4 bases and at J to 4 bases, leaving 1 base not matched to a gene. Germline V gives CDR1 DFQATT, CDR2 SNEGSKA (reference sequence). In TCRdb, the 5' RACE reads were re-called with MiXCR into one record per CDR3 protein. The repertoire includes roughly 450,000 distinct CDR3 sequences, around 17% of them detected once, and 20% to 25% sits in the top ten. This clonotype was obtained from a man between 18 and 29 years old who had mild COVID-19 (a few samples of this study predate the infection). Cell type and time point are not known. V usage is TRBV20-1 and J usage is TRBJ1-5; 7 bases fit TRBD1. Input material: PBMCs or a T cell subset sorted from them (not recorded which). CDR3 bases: TGCAGTGCTATACAGGGGAATCAGCCCCAGCATTTT. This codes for CSAIQGNQPQHF.